This paragraph covers one T cell receptor (beta chain) sequence. This entry is derived from a study of blood T cell repertoires in COVID-19. Study-wide context: From the United States, Italy and Spain came samples of acute and convalescent COVID-19. PBMCs, B-cell-depleted T cells, or T cells provided the cDNA or gDNA that made up the material.

The CDR3 has 12 residues. The V and J ends lost 3 bases and 7 bases respectively, with 8 bases between them. CDR1 is SNHLY and CDR2 is FYNNEI in the germline V gene. Original methodology: Reference gene primer amplification gave nucleated cell count estimates. Measured with immunoSEQ multiplex PCR; TCRdb has only the in-frame clones, and not every one. D and trimming were read from the DNA, whereas the V and J calls and clone size are those reported in that table. Here the sample spans around 190,000 clones, 84% being singletons. Sequencing used peripheral blood. The receptor comes from a human donor in a cohort sampled during active COVID-19. The gene calls are TRBV2 and TRBJ2-3; no clear D gene. The CDR3 reads CASSDDLNTQYF. The CDR3 region has the DNA TGTGCCAGCAGTGACGACTTGAATACGCAGTATTTT.